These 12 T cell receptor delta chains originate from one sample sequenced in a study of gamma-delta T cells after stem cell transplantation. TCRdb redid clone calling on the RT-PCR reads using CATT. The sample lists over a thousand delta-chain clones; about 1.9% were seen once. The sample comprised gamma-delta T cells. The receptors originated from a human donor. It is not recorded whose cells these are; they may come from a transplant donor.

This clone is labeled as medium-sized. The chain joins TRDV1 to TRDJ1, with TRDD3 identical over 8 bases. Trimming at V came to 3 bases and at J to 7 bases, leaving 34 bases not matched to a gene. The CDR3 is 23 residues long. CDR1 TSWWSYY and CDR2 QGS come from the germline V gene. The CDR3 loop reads CALGDLSNGSPFPFSGDRGKLIF. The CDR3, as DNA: TGTGCTCTTGGGGACCTCTCCAATGGGTCTCCATTCCCGTTCTCGGGGGATAGGGGTAAACTCATCTTT.

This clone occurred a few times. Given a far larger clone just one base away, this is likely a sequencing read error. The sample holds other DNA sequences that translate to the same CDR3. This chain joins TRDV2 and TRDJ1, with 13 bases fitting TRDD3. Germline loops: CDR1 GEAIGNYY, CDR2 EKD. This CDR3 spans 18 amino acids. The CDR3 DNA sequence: TGTGCTTGTGACACCGTCGGTACTGGGGGATACGCCACCGATAAACTCATCTTT. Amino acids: CACDTVGTGGYATDKLIF.

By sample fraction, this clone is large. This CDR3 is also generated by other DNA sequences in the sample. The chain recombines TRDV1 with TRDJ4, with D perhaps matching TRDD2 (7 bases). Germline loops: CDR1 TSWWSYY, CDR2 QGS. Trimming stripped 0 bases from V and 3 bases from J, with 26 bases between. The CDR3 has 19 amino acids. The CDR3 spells CALGELTGSYGGGFGPLIF. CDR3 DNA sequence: TGTGCTCTTGGGGAACTAACAGGTTCCTACGGTGGGGGGTTCGGACCCCTGATCTTT.

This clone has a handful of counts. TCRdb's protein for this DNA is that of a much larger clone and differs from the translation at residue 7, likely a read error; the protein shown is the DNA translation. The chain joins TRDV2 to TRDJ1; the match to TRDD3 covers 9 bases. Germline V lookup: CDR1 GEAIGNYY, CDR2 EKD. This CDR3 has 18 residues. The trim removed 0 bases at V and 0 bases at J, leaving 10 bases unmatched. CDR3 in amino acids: CACDTLVGIRGDTDKLIF. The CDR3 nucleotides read TGTGCCTGTGACACCCTGGTGGGGATACGCGGGGACACCGATAAACTCATCTTT.

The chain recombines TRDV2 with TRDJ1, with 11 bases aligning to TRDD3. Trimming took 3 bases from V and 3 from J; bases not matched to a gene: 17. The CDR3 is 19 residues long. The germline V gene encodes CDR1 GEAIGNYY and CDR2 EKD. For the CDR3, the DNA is TGTGCCTGTGACCCACTACTGGGGGATAGGGGGTCCGCCGCCGATAAACTCATCTTT. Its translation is CACDPLLGDRGSAADKLIF.

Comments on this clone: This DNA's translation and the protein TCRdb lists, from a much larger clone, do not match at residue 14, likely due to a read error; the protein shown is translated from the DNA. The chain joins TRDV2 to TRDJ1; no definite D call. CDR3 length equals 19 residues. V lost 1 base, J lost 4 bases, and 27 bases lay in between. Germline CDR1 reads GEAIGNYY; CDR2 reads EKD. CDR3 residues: CACDTVTNGVETYNDKLIF. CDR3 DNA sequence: TGTGCCTGTGACACGGTAACGAATGGTGTGGAGACGTACAACGATAAACTCATCTTT.

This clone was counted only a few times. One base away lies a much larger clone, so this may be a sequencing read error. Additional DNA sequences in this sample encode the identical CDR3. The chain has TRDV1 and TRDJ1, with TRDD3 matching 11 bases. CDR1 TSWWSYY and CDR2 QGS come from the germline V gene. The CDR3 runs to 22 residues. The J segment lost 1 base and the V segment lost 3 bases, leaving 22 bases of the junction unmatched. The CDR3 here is CALGDSPSQNHLGDTSTDKLIF. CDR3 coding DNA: TGTGCTCTTGGGGATTCGCCTTCCCAAAATCACCTGGGGGATACCTCCACCGATAAACTCATCTTT.

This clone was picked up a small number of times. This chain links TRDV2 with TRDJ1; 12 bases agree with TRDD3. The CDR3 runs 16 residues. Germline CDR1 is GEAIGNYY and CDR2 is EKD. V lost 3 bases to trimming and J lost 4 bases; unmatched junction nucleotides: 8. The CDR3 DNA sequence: TGTGCCTGTGACGCATTACTGGGGGATACTAACGATAAACTCATCTTT. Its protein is CACDALLGDTNDKLIF.

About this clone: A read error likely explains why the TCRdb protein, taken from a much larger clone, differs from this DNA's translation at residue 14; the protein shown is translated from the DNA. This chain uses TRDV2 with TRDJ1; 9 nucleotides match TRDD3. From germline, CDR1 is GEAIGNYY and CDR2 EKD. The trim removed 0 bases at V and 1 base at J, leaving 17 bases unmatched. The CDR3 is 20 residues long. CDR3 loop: CACDTVRMGDIFQGTDKLIF. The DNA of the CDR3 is TGTGCCTGTGACACCGTACGGATGGGGGATATATTCCAGGGCACCGATAAACTCATCTTT.

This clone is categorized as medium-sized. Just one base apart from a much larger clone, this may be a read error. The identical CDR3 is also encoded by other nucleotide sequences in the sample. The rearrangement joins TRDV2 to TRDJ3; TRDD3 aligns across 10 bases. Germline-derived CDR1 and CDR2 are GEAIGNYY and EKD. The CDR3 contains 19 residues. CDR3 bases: TGTGCCCGTGACACCGTGGTGGGGGATACCACCTGGGACACCCGACAGATGTTTTTC. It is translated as CARDTVVGDTTWDTRQMFF.

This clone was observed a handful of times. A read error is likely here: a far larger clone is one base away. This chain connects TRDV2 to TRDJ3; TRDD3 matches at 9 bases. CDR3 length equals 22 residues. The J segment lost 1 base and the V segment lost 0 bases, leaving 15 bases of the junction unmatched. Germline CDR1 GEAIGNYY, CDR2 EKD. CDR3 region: CACDTTGTGGPGRSWDTRQMFF. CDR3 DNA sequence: TGTGCCTGTGACACCACCGGCACTGGGGGACCCGGTCGGTCCTGGGACACCCGACAGATGTTTTTC.

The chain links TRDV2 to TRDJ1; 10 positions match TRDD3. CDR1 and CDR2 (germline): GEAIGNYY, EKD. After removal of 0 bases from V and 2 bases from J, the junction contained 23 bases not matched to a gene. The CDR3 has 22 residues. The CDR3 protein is CACDTIGGHNKLGDRGTDKLIF. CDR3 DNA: TGTGCCTGTGACACCATAGGCGGCCACAATAAACTGGGGGATCGGGGAACCGATAAACTCATCTTT.